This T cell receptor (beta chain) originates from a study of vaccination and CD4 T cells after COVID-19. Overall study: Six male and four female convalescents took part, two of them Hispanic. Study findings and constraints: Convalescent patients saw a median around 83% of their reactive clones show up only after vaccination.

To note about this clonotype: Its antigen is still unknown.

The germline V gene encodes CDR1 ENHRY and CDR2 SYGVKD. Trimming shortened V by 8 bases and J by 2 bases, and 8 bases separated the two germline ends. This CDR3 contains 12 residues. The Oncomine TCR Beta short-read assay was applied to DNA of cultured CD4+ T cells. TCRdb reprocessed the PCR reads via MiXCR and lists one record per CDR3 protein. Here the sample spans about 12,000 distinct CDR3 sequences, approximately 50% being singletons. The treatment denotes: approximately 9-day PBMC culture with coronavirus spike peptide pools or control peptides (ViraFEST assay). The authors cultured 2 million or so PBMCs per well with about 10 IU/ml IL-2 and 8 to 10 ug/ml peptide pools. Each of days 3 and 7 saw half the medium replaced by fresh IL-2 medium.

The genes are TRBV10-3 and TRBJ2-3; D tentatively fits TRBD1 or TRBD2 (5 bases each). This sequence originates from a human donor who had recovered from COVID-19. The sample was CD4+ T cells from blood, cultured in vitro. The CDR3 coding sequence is TGTGCCATCCGGGACCTCACAGATACGCAGTATTTT. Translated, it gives CAIRDLTDTQYF.